One and the same sample provided the 12 T cell receptor beta chains below, sequenced in a study of blood T cell repertoires in COVID-19. Sequencing used immunoSEQ multiplex PCR; TCRdb keeps in-frame clones, though not all of them. This table holds around 310,000 clones, under 90% found once. Specimen: PBMCs or T cells enriched from blood (not recorded which). Source of these receptors: a woman aged 25 to 45 who had recovered from COVID-19.

This chain connects TRBV10-3 to TRBJ2-1, with D maybe TRBD2 (6 bases). Trimming stripped 7 bases from V and 7 bases from J, with 17 bases between. There are 14 residues in the CDR3. Germline values: CDR1 ENHRY, CDR2 SYGVKD. CDR3 DNA sequence: TGTGCCATCATGCGCGGGAAAGACAAAAATGAGCAGTTCTTC. This codes for CAIMRGKDKNEQFF.

This clone came up a few times. V usage is TRBV27 and J usage is TRBJ1-5; D call uncertain. Germline V gene lookup returns CDR1 MNHEY and CDR2 SMNVEV (reference sequence). CDR3 length: 13 residues. V lost 1 base and J 4 bases, leaving 5 bases between the germline ends. CDR3 nucleotides: TGTGCCAGCAGTTTATGGCCAAATCAGCCCCAGCATTTT. Translation: CASSLWPNQPQHF.

This sequence joins TRBV2 and TRBJ2-2; TRBD1 matches 7 bases. The CDR3 spans 15 residues. Germline loops: CDR1 SNHLY, CDR2 FYNNEI. J was trimmed by 4 bases and V by 6 bases; bases with no gene match: 8. CDR3 sequence: CASSRQGLSTGELFF. The CDR3 coding sequence is TGTGCCAGCAGCCGACAGGGTTTGTCCACCGGGGAGCTGTTTTTT.

The J gene is TRBJ2-1, the V gene TRBV29-1; 10 bases are a match to TRBD2. The CDR3 has 16 amino acids. Germline V gives CDR1 SQVTM, CDR2 ANQGSEA. Trimming cost V 3 bases and J 0 bases; bases outside gene matches: 5. The CDR3 is CSVDFPSGSSYNEQFF. CDR3 coding DNA: TGCAGCGTTGACTTCCCTAGCGGGAGCTCCTACAATGAGCAGTTCTTC.

This chain connects TRBV19 to TRBJ2-7; 10 bases fit TRBD1. Germline loops: CDR1 LNHDA, CDR2 SQIVND (reference sequence). The V segment lost 3 bases and the J segment 0 bases; nucleotides outside the gene matches: 2. The CDR3 contains 15 residues. The CDR3 region is CASSMGQGLSYEQYF. Written as DNA, the CDR3 is TGTGCCAGTAGTATGGGACAGGGGCTCTCCTACGAGCAGTACTTC.

This clone was found a few times. The chain employs TRBV21-1 and TRBJ1-6; the DNA was not compared with TRBD1, the D call given in the table. TRBV21-1 is given as a pseudogene. The CDR3 loop spans 15 amino acids. The CDR3 bases are TGTGCCAGCAGCATACCCGGGACAGAGAATTCACCCCTCCACTTT. This codes for CASSIPGTENSPLHF.

The V gene is TRBV4-2, the J gene TRBJ1-1; tentative D call: TRBD1 (6 bases). Trimming stripped 4 bases from V and 8 bases from J, with 14 bases between. CDR1 LGHNA and CDR2 YNFKEQ come from the germline V gene. This CDR3 is built from 13 residues. The CDR3 nucleotides are TGTGCCAGCAGCCCGGGACGACAGGCAGAAGCTTTCTTT. It specifies CASSPGRQAEAFF.

The table lists this clone with a count of one. The CDR3 bases are TGCAGTGCTAGTAATGGACTCAACACTGAAGCTTTCTTT. Translation gives CSASNGLNTEAFF. This chain joins TRBV20-1 and TRBJ1-1; no clear D. The germline V and J ends were trimmed by 3 bases and 2 bases, with 10 bases remaining between them. Per germline, CDR1 DFQATT and CDR2 SNEGSKA (reference sequence). This CDR3 contains 13 residues.

The chain is built from TRBV20-1 and TRBJ1-4, with D unclear. The CDR3 covers 14 residues. The germline V gene encodes CDR1 DFQATT and CDR2 SNEGSKA (reference sequence). Trimming removed 3 bases at V and 4 bases at J, with 12 bases between. The CDR3 protein is CSASLSGFNEKLFF. CDR3 bases: TGCAGTGCTAGTTTAAGTGGCTTTAATGAAAAACTGTTTTTT.

This clone was detected only once. This chain joins TRBV28 and TRBJ1-2, with 8 bases matching TRBD1. The trim removed 3 bases at V and 2 bases at J, leaving 2 bases unmatched. This CDR3 has 14 amino acids. The germline CDR1 and CDR2 sequences are MDHEN and SYDVKM. The CDR3 spells CASSLDRENYGYTF. As DNA, the CDR3 is TGTGCCAGCAGTTTGGACAGGGAAAACTATGGCTACACCTTC.

The chain uses TRBV28 and TRBJ2-2; D remains unclear. Trimming removed 4 bases from V and 1 base from J, with 4 bases in between. This CDR3 contains 13 residues. CDR1 and CDR2 from the germline V gene are MDHEN and SYDVKM. CDR3 in amino acids: CASSSRNTGELFF. CDR3 nucleotide sequence: TGTGCCAGCAGTTCGCGGAACACCGGGGAGCTGTTTTTT.

V is TRBV27 and J is TRBJ1-1; TRBD1 is a possible D gene (5 bases). The CDR3 runs 14 residues. V gave up 4 bases and J gave up 1 base, with 10 bases separating them. Germline lookup yields CDR1 MNHEY and CDR2 SMNVEV (reference sequence). The CDR3 sequence is CASSYGGSNTEAFF. CDR3 bases: TGTGCCAGCAGTTATGGGGGGTCGAACACTGAAGCTTTCTTT.